The 4 T cell receptor beta chains listed next were all sequenced from one sample in a study of cytomegalovirus exposure and HLA in healthy donors. Primers for the PCR totalled 60 Vbeta and 13 Jbeta. Sequencing was performed with immunoSEQ multiplex PCR; in TCRdb, only in-frame clones are kept and a portion is missing. The sample carries roughly 90,000 clones, over 65% recorded once. Sequenced: PBMCs. The receptors derive from a man aged 30 to 45 in good health and CMV-seropositive.

This clone appeared a single time. J is TRBJ2-7 and V is TRBV4-2, with 7 bases lining up with TRBD2. The CDR3 spans 15 residues. The V gene end was trimmed by 3 bases and the J gene end by 0 bases; junction bases not matched to a gene: 5. Germline values: CDR1 LGHNA, CDR2 YNFKEQ. The CDR3 loop is CASSQMLADSYEQYF. DNA of the CDR3: TGTGCCAGCAGCCAGATGCTAGCGGACTCCTACGAGCAGTACTTC.

This chain joins TRBV2 and TRBJ1-1, with D unresolved. CDR3 length: 16 amino acids. V gave up 9 bases and J gave up 4 bases, with 24 bases separating them. Germline lookup yields CDR1 SNHLY and CDR2 FYNNEI. The CDR3 here is CASPGTFPGLSTEAFF. The CDR3 region has the DNA TGTGCCAGTCCCGGAACATTCCCGGGGTTGAGCACTGAAGCTTTCTTT.

There are a few counts of this clone. The genes are TRBV5-4 and TRBJ2-4; TRBD1 might be the D (6 bases). The ends were cut back, 4 bases at V and 7 bases at J, with 12 bases in the middle. From germline, CDR1 is SGHNT and CDR2 YYREEE (reference sequence). CDR3 length: 13 residues. The CDR3 loop reads CASSPSGENIQYF. The CDR3 DNA sequence: TGTGCCAGCAGCCCGTCAGGGGAGAACATTCAGTACTTC.

In its sample, this clone was seen once. The chain has TRBV7-2 and TRBJ1-5, with 7 nucleotides matching TRBD1. The CDR3 is 15 residues long. V lost 2 bases to trimming and J lost 5 bases; unmatched junction nucleotides: 6. Germline CDR1 is SGHTA and CDR2 is FQGNSA. The CDR3 reads CASSLRGGAHQPQHF. CDR3 coding DNA: TGTGCCAGCAGCTTAAGAGGGGGCGCCCATCAGCCCCAGCATTTT.